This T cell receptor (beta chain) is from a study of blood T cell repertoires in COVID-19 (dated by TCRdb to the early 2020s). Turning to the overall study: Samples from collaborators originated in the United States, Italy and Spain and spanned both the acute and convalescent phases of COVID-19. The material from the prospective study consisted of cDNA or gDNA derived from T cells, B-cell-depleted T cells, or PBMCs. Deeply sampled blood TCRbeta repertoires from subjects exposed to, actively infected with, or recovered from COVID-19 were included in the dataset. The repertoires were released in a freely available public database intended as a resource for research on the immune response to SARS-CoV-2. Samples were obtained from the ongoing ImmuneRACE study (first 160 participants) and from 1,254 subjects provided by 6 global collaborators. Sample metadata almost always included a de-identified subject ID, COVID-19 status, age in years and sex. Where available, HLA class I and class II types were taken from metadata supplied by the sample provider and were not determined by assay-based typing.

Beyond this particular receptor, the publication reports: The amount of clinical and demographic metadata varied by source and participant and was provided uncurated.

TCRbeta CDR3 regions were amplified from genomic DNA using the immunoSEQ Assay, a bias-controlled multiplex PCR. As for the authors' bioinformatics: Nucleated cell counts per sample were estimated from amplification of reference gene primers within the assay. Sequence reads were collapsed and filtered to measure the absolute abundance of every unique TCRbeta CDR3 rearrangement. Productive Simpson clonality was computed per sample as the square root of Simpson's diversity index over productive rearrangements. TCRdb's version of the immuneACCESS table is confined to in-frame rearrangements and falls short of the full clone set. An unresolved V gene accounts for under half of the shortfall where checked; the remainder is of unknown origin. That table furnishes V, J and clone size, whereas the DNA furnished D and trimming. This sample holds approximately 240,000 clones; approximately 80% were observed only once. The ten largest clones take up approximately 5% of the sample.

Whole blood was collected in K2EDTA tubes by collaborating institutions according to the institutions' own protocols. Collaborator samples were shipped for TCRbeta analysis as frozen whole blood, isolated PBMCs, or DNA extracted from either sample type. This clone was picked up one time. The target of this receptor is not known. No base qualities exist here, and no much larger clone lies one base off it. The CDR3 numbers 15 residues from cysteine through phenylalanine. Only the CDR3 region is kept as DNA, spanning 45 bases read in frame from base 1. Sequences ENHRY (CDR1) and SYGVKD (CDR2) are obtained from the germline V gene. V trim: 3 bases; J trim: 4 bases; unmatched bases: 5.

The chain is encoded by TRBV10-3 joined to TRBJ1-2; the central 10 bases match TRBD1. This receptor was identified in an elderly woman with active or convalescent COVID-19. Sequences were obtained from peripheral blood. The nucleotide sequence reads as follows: TGTGCCATCAGTGATTCCGGACAGGGGGGCTATGGCTACACCTTC. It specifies CAISDSGQGGYGYTF.